Listed here are 15 T cell receptor beta chains from one sample, sequenced in a study of monozygotic twins with inflammatory bowel disease. TCRdb re-analyzed the 5' RACE reads; it lists each CDR3 protein once, without DNA. Across 300,000 to 400,000 distinct CDR3 sequences, the top ten clones capture 2% to 2.5% of the sample. Sequencing input: blood. All receptors derive from a human donor with ulcerative colitis or Crohn's disease, or a healthy co-twin of an affected twin (not recorded which).

The V call is TRBV15, the J call TRBJ2-2; the TCRdb call, TRBD2, lacks DNA for checking. The germline gives CDR1 LNHNV, CDR2 YYDKDF (reference sequence). The CDR3 totals 16 residues. The CDR3 spells CATSSQGRERAGELFF.

This chain uses TRBV10-1 with TRBJ2-7; the D call of TRBD2 rests on TCRdb alone, since no DNA is present to check it. The CDR3 consists of 15 residues. Per the germline V gene, CDR1 is WNHNN and CDR2 is SYGVQD (reference sequence). This CDR3 is CASSEFGGGPYEQYF.

The rearrangement links TRBV7-7 to TRBJ2-1; TCRdb's D gene call, TRBD2, goes unchecked for lack of DNA. CDR3 length equals 14 residues. Looked up from germline, CDR1 is SSHAT and CDR2 is FNYEAQ (reference sequence). This CDR3 reads CASSLTGGSNEQFF.

The rearrangement uses TRBV7-3 and TRBJ2-2. The CDR3 runs 14 residues. Germline assignment: CDR1 SGHTA and CDR2 FQGTGA. The CDR3 sequence is CASSQSKNTGELFF.

The rearrangement joins TRBV4-1 to TRBJ2-1; TCRdb outputs TRBD1, but without DNA this stays unchecked. CDR3 size: 17 residues. Germline V gene sequence: CDR1 MGHRA, CDR2 YSYEKL. The CDR3 region is CASSPTMPRGLGNEQFF.

The chain links TRBV7-3 to TRBJ2-2; TCRdb gives TRBD1 as the D gene, but with no DNA this cannot be confirmed. Germline CDR1 SGHTA, CDR2 FQGTGA. This CDR3 spans 17 amino acids. The chain's CDR3 is CASSPTRIGGLGGELFF.

This sequence joins TRBV5-6 and TRBJ2-6; TCRdb calls TRBD1, which cannot be checked without DNA. The CDR3 length is 17 residues. Germline V CDR1 and CDR2: SGHDT, YYEEEE. CDR3 residues: CASSLVTGKNGANVLTF.

The chain is built from TRBV6-4 and TRBJ1-3; TCRdb's D call of TRBD1 is untestable without DNA. The length of the CDR3 is 15 residues. In germline, CDR1 is MRHNA, CDR2 SNTAGT. The CDR3 protein is CASRGQPHSGNTIYF.

The rearrangement links TRBV5-1 to TRBJ2-5. The CDR3 is 16 residues long. Germline V gives CDR1 SGHRS, CDR2 YFSETQ. The CDR3 region is CASSLVSRLNEETQYF.

The V and J genes are TRBV2 and TRBJ2-7; TCRdb names TRBD1, which stays unverified in the absence of DNA. The CDR3 spans 13 residues. Germline loops: CDR1 SNHLY, CDR2 FYNNEI. The CDR3 protein is CASSEGQGREQYF.

The chain couples TRBV3-1 to TRBJ2-7; TCRdb returns TRBD2, unconfirmable since there is no DNA. Germline V CDR1 and CDR2: LGHDT, YNNKEL (reference sequence). The CDR3 runs 15 residues. The CDR3 sequence is CASSPTSGPSYEQYF.

This chain links TRBV7-2 with TRBJ2-3. This CDR3 comprises 14 residues. Germline V gene data show CDR1 as SGHTA and CDR2 as FQGNSA. The CDR3 region is CASGESRLTDTQYF.

V usage is TRBV4-1 and J usage is TRBJ1-2; TCRdb selects TRBD1, and the lack of DNA leaves this call unchecked. Germline-derived CDR1 and CDR2 are MGHRA and YSYEKL. The CDR3 spans 15 residues. The CDR3 is CASSQVGQGRKGYTF.

The chain recombines TRBV3-1 with TRBJ2-7; the TRBD1 assignment by TCRdb is unverifiable without DNA. The CDR3 consists of 16 residues. Germline-derived CDR1 and CDR2 are LGHDT and YNNKEL (reference sequence). The CDR3 loop reads CASSLAGGRDKYEQYF.

The V gene is TRBV5-4, the J gene TRBJ2-3. The CDR3 sequence is 14 residues long. Germline CDR1 is SGHNT and CDR2 is YYREEE (reference sequence). CDR3 sequence: CASSARGTTDTQYF.